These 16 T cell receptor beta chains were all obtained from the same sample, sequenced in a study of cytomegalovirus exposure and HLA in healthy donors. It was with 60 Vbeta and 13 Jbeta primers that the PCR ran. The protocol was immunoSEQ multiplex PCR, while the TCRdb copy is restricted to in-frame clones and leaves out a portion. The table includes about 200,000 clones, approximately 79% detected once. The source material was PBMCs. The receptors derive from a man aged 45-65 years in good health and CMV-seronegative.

The CDR3 coding sequence is TGTGCCAGCAGCCCCGGGCGGGCGGATTCACCCCTCCACTTT. It yields the protein CASSPGRADSPLHF. The chain is built from TRBV7-3 and TRBJ1-6; D not certain. Trimming took 5 bases from V and 8 from J, leaving 13 bases between them. There are 14 residues in the CDR3. Germline CDR1 is SGHTA and CDR2 is FQGTGA.

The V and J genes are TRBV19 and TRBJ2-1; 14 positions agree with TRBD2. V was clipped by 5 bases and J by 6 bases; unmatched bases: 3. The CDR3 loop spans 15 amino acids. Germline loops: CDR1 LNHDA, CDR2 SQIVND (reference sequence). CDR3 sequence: CASSGGLAGGNEQFF. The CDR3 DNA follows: TGTGCCAGTAGTGGTGGACTAGCGGGGGGCAATGAGCAGTTCTTC.

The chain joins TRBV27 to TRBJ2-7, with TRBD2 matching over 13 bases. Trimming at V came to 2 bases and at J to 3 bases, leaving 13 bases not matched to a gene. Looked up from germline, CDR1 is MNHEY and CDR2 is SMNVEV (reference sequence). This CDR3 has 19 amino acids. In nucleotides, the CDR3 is TGTGCCAGCAGTTTAGTTCTCGGGACTAGCGGGAAACTGCTCTACGAGCAGTACTTC. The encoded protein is CASSLVLGTSGKLLYEQYF.

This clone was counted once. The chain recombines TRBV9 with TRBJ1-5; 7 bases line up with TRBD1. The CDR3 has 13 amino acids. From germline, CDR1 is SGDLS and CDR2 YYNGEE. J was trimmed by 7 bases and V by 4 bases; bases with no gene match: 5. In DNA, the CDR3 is TGTGCCAGCAGCCCTGACAGGGACCAGCCCCAGCATTTT. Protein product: CASSPDRDQPQHF.

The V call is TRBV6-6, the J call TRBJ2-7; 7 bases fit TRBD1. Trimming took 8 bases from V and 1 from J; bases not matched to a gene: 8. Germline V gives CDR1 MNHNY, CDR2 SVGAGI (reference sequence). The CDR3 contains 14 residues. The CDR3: CASRWDSRSYEQYF. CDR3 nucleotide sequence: TGTGCCAGCCGGTGGGACAGCAGATCCTACGAGCAGTACTTC.

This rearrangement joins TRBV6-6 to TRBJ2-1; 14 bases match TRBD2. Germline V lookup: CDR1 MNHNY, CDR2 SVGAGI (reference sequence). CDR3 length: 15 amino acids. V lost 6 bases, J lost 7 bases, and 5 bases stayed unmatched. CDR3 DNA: TGTGCCAGCAGCCTGGGACTAGCGGGGGTTAATGAGCAGTTCTTC. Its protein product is CASSLGLAGVNEQFF.

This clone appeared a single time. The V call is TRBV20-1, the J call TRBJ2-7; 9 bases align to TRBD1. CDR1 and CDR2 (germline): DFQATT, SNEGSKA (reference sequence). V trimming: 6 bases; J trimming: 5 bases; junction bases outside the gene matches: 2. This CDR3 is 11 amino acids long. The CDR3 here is CSAGTGNEQYF. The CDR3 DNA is TGCAGTGCCGGGACAGGGAACGAGCAGTACTTC.

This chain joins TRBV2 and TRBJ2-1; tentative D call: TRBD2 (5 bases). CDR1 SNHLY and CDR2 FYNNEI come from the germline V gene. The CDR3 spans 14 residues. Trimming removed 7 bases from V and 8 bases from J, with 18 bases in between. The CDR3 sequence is CASTEGFGEHEQFF. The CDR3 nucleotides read TGTGCCAGCACCGAAGGGTTCGGGGAGCATGAGCAGTTCTTC.

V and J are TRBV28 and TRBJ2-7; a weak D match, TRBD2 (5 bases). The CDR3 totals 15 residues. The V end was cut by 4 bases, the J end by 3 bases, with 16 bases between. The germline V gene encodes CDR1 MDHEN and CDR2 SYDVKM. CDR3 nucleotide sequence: TGTGCCAGCAGTTCACCCTCGAGGGCCGTCTACGAGCAGTACTTC. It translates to CASSSPSRAVYEQYF.

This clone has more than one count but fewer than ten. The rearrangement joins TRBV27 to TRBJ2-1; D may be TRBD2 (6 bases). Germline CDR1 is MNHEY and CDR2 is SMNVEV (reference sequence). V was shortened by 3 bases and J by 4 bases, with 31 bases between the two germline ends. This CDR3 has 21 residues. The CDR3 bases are TGTGCCAGCAGTTTTTCTACGGGTAGGGGTTTTGCAGCGGGCGCTTACAATGAGCAGTTCTTC. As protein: CASSFSTGRGFAAGAYNEQFF.

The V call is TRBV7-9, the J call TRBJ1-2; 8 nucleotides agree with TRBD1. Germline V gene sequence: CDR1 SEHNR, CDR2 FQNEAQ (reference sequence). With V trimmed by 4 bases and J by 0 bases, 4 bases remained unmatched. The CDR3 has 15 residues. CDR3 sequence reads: CASSSWDRPNYGYTF. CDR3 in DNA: TGTGCCAGCAGCTCGTGGGACAGGCCTAACTATGGCTACACCTTC.

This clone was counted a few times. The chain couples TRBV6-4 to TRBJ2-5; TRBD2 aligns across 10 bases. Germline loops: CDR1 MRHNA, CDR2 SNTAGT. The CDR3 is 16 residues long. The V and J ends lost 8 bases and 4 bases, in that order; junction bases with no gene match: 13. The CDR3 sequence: CASPAPGLAGVETQYF. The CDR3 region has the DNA TGTGCCAGCCCAGCCCCAGGGCTAGCGGGAGTAGAGACCCAGTACTTC.

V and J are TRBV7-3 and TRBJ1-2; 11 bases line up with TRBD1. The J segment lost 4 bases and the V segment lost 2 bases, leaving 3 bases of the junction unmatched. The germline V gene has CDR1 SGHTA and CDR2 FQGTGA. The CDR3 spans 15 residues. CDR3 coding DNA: TGTGCCAGCAGCTTAGGGACAGGGGGTGTCTATGGCTACACCTTC. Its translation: CASSLGTGGVYGYTF. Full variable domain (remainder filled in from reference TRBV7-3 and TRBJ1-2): GAGVSQTPSNKVTEKGKYVELRCDPISGHTALYWYRQSLGQGPEFLIYFQGTGAADDSGLPNDRFFAVRPEGSVSTLKIQRTERGDSAVYLCASSLGTGGVYGYTFGSGTRLTVV.

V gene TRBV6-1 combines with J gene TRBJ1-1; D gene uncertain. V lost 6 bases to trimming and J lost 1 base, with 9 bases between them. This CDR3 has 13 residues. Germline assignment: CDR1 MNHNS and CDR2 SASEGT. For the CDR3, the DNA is TGTGCCAGCAGGGAGACTGGGAACACTGAAGCTTTCTTT. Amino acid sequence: CASRETGNTEAFF.

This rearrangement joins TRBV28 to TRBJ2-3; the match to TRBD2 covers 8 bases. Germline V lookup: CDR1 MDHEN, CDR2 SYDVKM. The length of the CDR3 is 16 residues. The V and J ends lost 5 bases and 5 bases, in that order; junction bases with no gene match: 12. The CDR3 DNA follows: TGTGCCAGCAGTCCCCTGGGGAGCGGGAGTTTAGATACGCAGTATTTT. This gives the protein CASSPLGSGSLDTQYF.

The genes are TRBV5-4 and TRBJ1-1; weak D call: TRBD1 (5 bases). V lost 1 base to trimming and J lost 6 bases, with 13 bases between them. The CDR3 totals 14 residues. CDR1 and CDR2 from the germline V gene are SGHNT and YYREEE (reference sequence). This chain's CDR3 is CASSLPLGAAEAFF. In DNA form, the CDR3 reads TGTGCCAGCAGCTTGCCTCTAGGGGCTGCTGAAGCTTTCTTT.